These 26 T cell receptor beta chains were all obtained from the same sample, sequenced in a study of molecular identifiers for immune sequencing clone quantification. TCRdb itself ran the PCR reads through MiXCR, one entry per CDR3 protein. The repertoire holds nearly 650,000 distinct CDR3 sequences, about 25% seen once, with 0.78% in the top ten. The sample consisted of naive CD8+ T cells from blood, with Jurkat cell RNA spiked in. This sample's subset: FACS-sorted CD8+CD4-CCR7+CD45RA+ naive T cells. The receptors shown here come from a human donor in good health. Some libraries in this study had Jurkat cell RNA spiked in.

In this sample, this clonotype turned up many times. DNA of the CDR3: TGTGCCAGCAGTTACGGCAGGACGGGATACGAGCAGTACTTC. The encoded protein is CASSYGRTGYEQYF. The V call is TRBV6-5, the J call TRBJ2-7; a possible D gene is TRBD2 (5 bases). V lost 2 bases and J 4 bases, leaving 12 bases between the germline ends. The CDR3 covers 14 residues. CDR1 MNHEY and CDR2 SVGAGI come from the germline V gene.

This sequence joins TRBV7-2 and TRBJ1-2; D is unclear. The CDR3 loop spans 14 amino acids. V gave up 3 bases and J gave up 3 bases, with 11 bases separating them. CDR1 and CDR2 from the germline V gene are SGHTA and FQGNSA. The DNA for the CDR3 is TGTGCCAGCAGCTTCGTTGAAAAGTACTATGGCTACACCTTC. As protein: CASSFVEKYYGYTF.

This clonotype was recorded at least ten times. V usage is TRBV27 and J usage is TRBJ2-6; no firm D call. The CDR3 totals 13 residues. Trimming left V 3 bases short and J 4 bases short, with 4 bases between. Germline assignment: CDR1 MNHEY and CDR2 SMNVEV (reference sequence). The chain's CDR3 is CASSFGGANVLTF. The CDR3 DNA reads as TGTGCCAGCAGTTTCGGAGGGGCCAACGTCCTGACTTTC.

The chain links TRBV2 to TRBJ2-7; the D gene is possibly TRBD2 (5 bases). The V end lost 3 bases, the J end lost 5 bases, and 14 bases lay between the germline ends. The CDR3 is 14 amino acids. CDR1 and CDR2 from the germline V gene are SNHLY and FYNNEI. CDR3 sequence: CASSDNPSPHEQYF. The CDR3 DNA follows: TGTGCCAGCAGTGACAATCCTAGCCCCCACGAGCAGTACTTC.

The chain combines TRBV9 with TRBJ2-5; D is uncertain. From germline, CDR1 is SGDLS and CDR2 YYNGEE. The CDR3 extends over 13 amino acids. Trimming took off 3 bases at V and 0 bases at J, with 6 bases between the two ends. The CDR3 here is CASSEWYQETQYF. The CDR3 DNA is TGTGCCAGCAGCGAGTGGTACCAAGAGACCCAGTACTTC.

This chain connects TRBV19 to TRBJ1-2; D perhaps matches TRBD1 (6 bases). Between the trimmed V and J ends, which lost 8 bases and 4 bases, there was a span of 20 bases. This CDR3 spans 15 amino acids. Germline V CDR1 and CDR2: LNHDA, SQIVND (reference sequence). CDR3 nucleotides: TGTGCCAGTGCCTGGAGAACGGGGGCCGGCTATGGCTACACCTTC. It yields the protein CASAWRTGAGYGYTF.

The rearrangement uses TRBV19 and TRBJ2-3; D tentatively reads TRBD1 or TRBD2 (6 bases each). Germline values: CDR1 LNHDA, CDR2 SQIVND (reference sequence). Trimming pared 7 bases from V and 6 bases from J, leaving 14 bases between. There are 13 residues in the CDR3. The CDR3 spells CASTGEAWDTQYF. The CDR3 DNA follows: TGTGCCAGTACAGGGGAGGCATGGGATACGCAGTATTTT.

About this clonotype itself: A junction end diverges from the germline sequence, so it may reflect a read error. The chain is built from TRBV7-9 and TRBJ1-5, with D hard to call. Germline V gene sequence: CDR1 SEHNR, CDR2 FQNEAQ (reference sequence). The CDR3 totals 14 residues. The CDR3: CASSSVTSNRPQHF. DNA for the CDR3: TGTGCCAGCAGCTCCGTTACTAGCAATCGGCCCCAGCATTTT.

There are a few counts of this clonotype. The V gene is TRBV27, the J gene TRBJ2-3; D is undetermined. Germline V gives CDR1 MNHEY, CDR2 SMNVEV (reference sequence). The CDR3 is 16 amino acids. The ends were cut back, 2 bases at V and 2 bases at J, with 14 bases in the middle. The CDR3 DNA reads as TGTGCCAGCAGTTTAGGCGTCAACAAACACACAGATACGCAGTATTTT. It specifies CASSLGVNKHTDTQYF.

This clonotype has at least ten counts. The rearrangement links TRBV28 to TRBJ2-2; 12 bases agree with TRBD1. CDR1 and CDR2 (germline): MDHEN, SYDVKM. This CDR3 has 17 amino acids. V was pared by 5 bases and J by 2 bases, with 6 bases of the junction left unmatched. The DNA for the CDR3 is TGTGCCAGCAGTCCGGGGGACAGGGGGCTCAACACCGGGGAGCTGTTTTTT. This encodes CASSPGDRGLNTGELFF.

This clonotype was counted only a few times. This chain joins TRBV29-1 and TRBJ2-1; 10 bases agree with TRBD1. Unmatched junction bases numbered 6, after V lost 0 bases and J lost 4 bases. The CDR3 contains 16 residues. CDR1 SQVTM and CDR2 ANQGSEA come from the germline V gene. The CDR3 reads CSVEEIGTGVYNEQFF. DNA for the CDR3: TGCAGCGTTGAAGAGATTGGGACAGGGGTGTACAATGAGCAGTTCTTC.

This clonotype was picked up many times. In nucleotides, the CDR3 is TGTGCCAGTAGTCCCAGCGGGGGGTCCCAAGAGACCCAGTACTTC. Translating it yields CASSPSGGSQETQYF. The rearrangement uses TRBV19 and TRBJ2-5, with 9 bases matching TRBD2. The junction had 5 bases not matched to a gene; V was cut back by 5 bases and J by 1 base. This CDR3 has 15 residues. The germline CDR1 and CDR2 sequences are LNHDA and SQIVND (reference sequence).

This clonotype was recorded a few times. The V call is TRBV19, the J call TRBJ2-3; TRBD2 might be the D (6 bases). CDR3 length equals 18 residues. V gave up 5 bases and J gave up 1 base, with 22 bases separating them. Germline-derived CDR1 and CDR2 are LNHDA and SQIVND (reference sequence). Written as DNA, the CDR3 is TGTGCCAGTAGTCAACCAAAGCCTTGGGCTAGCGGCACAGATACGCAGTATTTT. Amino acid sequence: CASSQPKPWASGTDTQYF.

This clonotype was seen at least ten times. In nucleotides, the CDR3 is TGTGCCAGCAGCTTATGGGATCAATCCTTTATGAACACTGAAGCTTTCTTT. It specifies CASSLWDQSFMNTEAFF. J is TRBJ1-1 and V is TRBV13; D unclear. V was pared by 2 bases and J by 0 bases, with 16 bases between. CDR1 and CDR2 (germline): PRHDT, FYEKMQ (reference sequence). The CDR3 is 17 amino acids.

This clonotype was counted only a few times. This rearrangement joins TRBV6-5 to TRBJ2-7; tentative D call: TRBD2 (6 bases). This CDR3 contains 16 residues. Germline CDR1 and CDR2: MNHEY and SVGAGI. The V end was cut by 0 bases, the J end by 5 bases, with 17 bases between. The CDR3 sequence is CASSYSLGGAMDEQYF. Written as DNA, the CDR3 is TGTGCCAGCAGTTACTCTCTCGGAGGGGCAATGGACGAGCAGTACTTC.

The CDR3 nucleotides are TGTGCCAGCAGTTTTGAGATGAGGGGGACTGAAGCTTTCTTT. Residues: CASSFEMRGTEAFF. The V and J genes are TRBV12-3 or TRBV12-4 and TRBJ1-1, with a tentative D call TRBD1 (6 bases). The CDR3 runs to 14 residues. The V end lost 3 bases, the J end lost 5 bases, and 13 bases lay between the germline ends.

Details on this clonotype: A much larger clone is a single base away; this may be a read error. The chain has TRBV7-2 and TRBJ2-7; possibly TRBD1 for D (6 bases). The CDR3 is made up of 15 amino acids. Germline V gene lookup returns CDR1 SGHTA and CDR2 FQGNSA. This chain's CDR3 is CASSQDRTDYYAQYF. The CDR3 DNA sequence: TGTGCCAGCAGCCAAGACCGGACAGACTACTACGCGCAGTACTTC. The whole variable domain, remainder taken from reference TRBV7-2 and TRBJ2-7, is GAGVSQSPSNKVTEKGKDVELRCDPISGHTALYWYRQSLGQGLEFLIYFQGNSAPDKSGLPSDRFSAERTGGSVSTLTIQRTQQEDSAVYLCASSQDRTDYYAQYFGPGTRLTVT.

In DNA form, the CDR3 reads TGTGCCAGTAGTCGGGGGACAGGGGGCAGATCATTGTCCTACGAGCAGTACTTC. Amino acid sequence: CASSRGTGGRSLSYEQYF. The V gene is TRBV19, the J gene TRBJ2-7, with 12 bases that match TRBD1. Trimming at V came to 5 bases and at J to 1 base, leaving 12 bases not matched to a gene. CDR1 and CDR2 (germline): LNHDA, SQIVND (reference sequence). The CDR3 loop spans 18 amino acids.

V is TRBV10-3 and J is TRBJ2-5; D is uncertain. Trimming stripped 4 bases from V and 4 bases from J, with 16 bases between. Germline assignment: CDR1 ENHRY and CDR2 SYGVKD. The CDR3 is 15 residues long. The DNA for the CDR3 is TGTGCCATCAGTGTCGGTAGGAACGGCGGAGAGACCCAGTACTTC. It is translated as CAISVGRNGGETQYF.

The chain uses TRBV19 and TRBJ2-1; no firm D call. Looked up from germline, CDR1 is LNHDA and CDR2 is SQIVND (reference sequence). This CDR3 region has 15 residues. Trimming took 3 bases from V and 2 from J, leaving 11 bases between them. The CDR3 coding sequence is TGTGCCAGTAGTATCCCCGGGCCGCCCTACAATGAGCAGTTCTTC. Translated: CASSIPGPPYNEQFF.

With regard to this clonotype: A junction end diverges from the germline sequence, so it may reflect a read error. This chain joins TRBV13 and TRBJ2-1; TRBD2 aligns across 7 bases. Germline V gives CDR1 PRHDT, CDR2 FYEKMQ (reference sequence). The CDR3 covers 13 residues. This CDR3 is CAGSSSGGSEQFF. The CDR3 DNA sequence: TGTGCCGGCAGCTCCTCCGGGGGGAGTGAGCAGTTCTTC.

In its sample, this clonotype was seen a few times. V usage is TRBV4-3 and J usage is TRBJ2-7, with D possibly matching TRBD1 (5 bases). CDR1 and CDR2 (germline): LGHNA, YSLEER. Trimming stripped 0 bases from V and 1 base from J, with 13 bases between. The CDR3 consists of 16 residues. CDR3 coding DNA: TGCGCCAGCAGCCAAGATAGGACAACTGCTTCCTACGAGCAGTACTTC. It codes for CASSQDRTTASYEQYF.

The rearrangement joins TRBV4-3 to TRBJ2-1, with 15 bases that match TRBD2. CDR1 is LGHNA, CDR2 YSLEER, per germline. The V and J ends lost 3 bases and 0 bases, in that order; junction bases with no gene match: 6. This CDR3 region has 19 residues. The CDR3 here is CASSHGTSGGPSSYNEQFF. In nucleotides, the CDR3 is TGCGCCAGCAGCCACGGGACTAGCGGGGGGCCAAGCTCCTACAATGAGCAGTTCTTC.

The gene calls are TRBV19 and TRBJ1-5; no reliable D call. Germline lookup yields CDR1 LNHDA and CDR2 SQIVND (reference sequence). The CDR3 totals 14 residues. V was clipped by 5 bases and J by 0 bases, with 8 bases between them. CDR3: CASSYYGSNQPQHF. The CDR3 region has the DNA TGTGCCAGTAGTTATTACGGTAGCAATCAGCCCCAGCATTTT.

Ten or more counts support this clonotype. V usage is TRBV6-2 or TRBV6-3 and J usage is TRBJ2-5; no clear D. The germline V gene encodes CDR1 MNHEY and CDR2 SVGEGT. Trimming took off 2 bases at V and 0 bases at J, with 7 bases between the two ends. The CDR3 covers 14 residues. As DNA, the CDR3 is TGTGCCAGCAGTTACGAGACACACCAAGAGACCCAGTACTTC. It specifies CASSYETHQETQYF.

This clonotype appeared many times. The chain is built from TRBV6-5 and TRBJ1-1; D is ambiguous. The CDR3 is 17 residues long. Trimming left V 0 bases short and J 1 base short, with 15 bases between. CDR1 is MNHEY and CDR2 is SVGAGI in the germline V gene. The CDR3 DNA sequence: TGTGCCAGCAGTTACTCGGAGGTTGGTCTAGCGAACACTGAAGCTTTCTTT. This encodes CASSYSEVGLANTEAFF.